One sample yielded the 26 T cell receptor beta chains listed below, sequenced in a study of cytomegalovirus exposure and HLA in healthy donors. PCR involved 60 Vbeta and 13 Jbeta primers. Data came from immunoSEQ multiplex PCR; TCRdb stores just in-frame clones and leaves some out. Of around 150,000 clones listed, around 80% were seen once; the top ten hold about 1.3%. The sample comprised PBMCs. Source of these receptors: a man between 18 and 29 years old in good health and CMV-seronegative.

DNA of the CDR3: TGTGCCAGCAGCTTTCGCCTATACAGAGATACGCAGTATTTT. Amino acids: CASSFRLYRDTQYF. The V gene is TRBV11-2, the J gene TRBJ2-3; no firm D call. The CDR3 consists of 14 residues. V lost 3 bases and J 5 bases, leaving 12 bases between the germline ends. Per the germline V gene, CDR1 is SGHAT and CDR2 is FQNNGV.

This chain joins TRBV30 and TRBJ2-5; 8 bases line up with TRBD2. CDR1 is GTSNPN and CDR2 is SVGIG in the germline V gene (reference sequence). The CDR3 is 13 amino acids. V lost 0 bases and J lost 6; bases outside the gene matches: 3. CDR3 protein: CAWSVAGAKTQYF. The DNA of the CDR3 is TGTGCCTGGAGTGTAGCGGGAGCAAAGACCCAGTACTTC.

In this sample, this clone turned up once. The chain recombines TRBV30 with TRBJ1-4; D call uncertain. V gave up 4 bases and J gave up 4 bases, with 13 bases separating them. The CDR3 consists of 14 residues. Germline V CDR1 and CDR2: GTSNPN, SVGIG (reference sequence). The CDR3 sequence is CAWTPAGGNEKLFF. The DNA of the CDR3 is TGTGCCTGGACCCCTGCGGGAGGTAATGAAAAACTGTTTTTT. The full variable domain, rest sourced from reference TRBV30 and TRBJ1-4, is SQTIHQWPATLVQPVGSPLSLECTVEGTSNPNLYWYRQAAGRGLQLLFYSVGIGQISSEVPQNLSASRPQDRQFILSSKKLLLSDSGFYLCAWTPAGGNEKLFFGSGTQLSVL.

V and J are TRBV27 and TRBJ2-3, with 8 nucleotides matching TRBD2. This CDR3 is built from 13 residues. Trimming took 7 bases from V and 5 from J; bases not matched to a gene: 5. CDR1 is MNHEY and CDR2 is SMNVEV in the germline V gene (reference sequence). The CDR3 DNA follows: TGTGCCAGCAAGGGTAGCGGGATAGATACGCAGTATTTT. Translating gives CASKGSGIDTQYF.

The V and J genes are TRBV28 and TRBJ1-5; D is perhaps TRBD1 (6 bases). There are 16 residues in the CDR3. Trimming took off 5 bases at V and 5 bases at J, with 19 bases between the two ends. The V gene's germline CDR1 is MDHEN and CDR2 SYDVKM. CDR3 amino acids: CASSLLLQGGYQPQHF. CDR3 nucleotides: TGTGCCAGCAGTCTACTACTACAGGGTGGGTATCAGCCCCAGCATTTT.

The chain is built from TRBV19 and TRBJ1-5; D not certain. This CDR3 region has 15 residues. Germline loops: CDR1 LNHDA, CDR2 SQIVND (reference sequence). V lost 4 bases, J lost 0 bases, and 10 bases lay in between. CDR3 coding DNA: TGTGCCAGTAGTACCTCTTCCTTTAGCAATCAGCCCCAGCATTTT. As protein: CASSTSSFSNQPQHF.

The CDR3, as DNA: TGCGCCAGCAGTCATGACTTTCCCTACGAGCAGTACTTC. Protein product: CASSHDFPYEQYF. The chain joins TRBV23-1 to TRBJ2-7; D is unresolved. TRBV23-1 is an ORF for which the function is uncertain. This CDR3 has 13 amino acids. V lost 3 bases, J lost 2 bases, and 8 bases lay in between.

The V gene is TRBV30, the J gene TRBJ2-3; 15 nucleotides line up with TRBD2. Germline CDR1 is GTSNPN and CDR2 is SVGIG (reference sequence). V shed 5 bases, J shed 8 bases, and the junction held 8 bases outside the gene matches. CDR3 length equals 15 residues. The CDR3 DNA sequence: TGTGCCTGGTCCCGGACTAGCGGGAGGGCCTCTACGCAGTATTTT. Encoded protein: CAWSRTSGRASTQYF.

V gene TRBV7-2 combines with J gene TRBJ2-1; 10 bases map to TRBD2. The CDR3 spans 16 residues. V trimming: 0 bases; J trimming: 6 bases; junction bases outside the gene matches: 5. Germline V CDR1 and CDR2: SGHTA, FQGNSA. CDR3 bases: TGTGCCAGCAGCTTAGCGGGGCTAGCGGGGGTCAATGAGCAGTTCTTC. Translating gives CASSLAGLAGVNEQFF.

This chain joins TRBV5-6 and TRBJ2-3; the D gene is possibly TRBD2 (7 bases). Trimming stripped 3 bases from V and 4 bases from J, with 12 bases between. The length of the CDR3 is 14 residues. CDR1 is SGHDT, CDR2 YYEEEE, per germline. CDR3 protein: CASSWGGRSDTQYF. Written as DNA, the CDR3 is TGTGCCAGCAGCTGGGGGGGCAGATCAGATACGCAGTATTTT.

This clone was counted a single time. The genes are TRBV10-3 and TRBJ1-1; 11 nucleotides agree with TRBD1. The CDR3 has 14 residues. The V segment lost 6 bases and the J segment 7 bases; nucleotides outside the gene matches: 7. Germline V gives CDR1 ENHRY, CDR2 SYGVKD. CDR3 protein: CAISQDRGLSEAFF. The CDR3 DNA reads as TGTGCCATCAGCCAGGACAGGGGGCTTAGTGAAGCTTTCTTT.

The table lists this clone with a few counts. The V and J genes are TRBV5-4 and TRBJ2-5, with 7 bases fitting TRBD2. Per the germline V gene, CDR1 is SGHNT and CDR2 is YYREEE (reference sequence). The CDR3 loop spans 15 amino acids. With 4 bases clipped from V and 5 bases from J, the junction kept 11 bases outside the gene matches. CDR3: CASSPIPGGWETQYF. In DNA form, the CDR3 reads TGTGCCAGCAGCCCCATTCCGGGAGGATGGGAGACCCAGTACTTC.

The chain joins TRBV27 to TRBJ1-4; 10 nucleotides align to TRBD1. In germline, CDR1 is MNHEY, CDR2 SMNVEV (reference sequence). V trimming: 5 bases; J trimming: 10 bases; junction bases outside the gene matches: 7. The CDR3 consists of 14 residues. The CDR3 reads CASSPRDRGGKLFF. The CDR3 DNA reads TGTGCCAGCAGTCCACGGGACAGGGGTGGAAAACTGTTTTTT.

The CDR3 is CASSPTLAGGTDTQYF. DNA of the CDR3: TGTGCCAGCAGCCCCACCTTAGCGGGAGGAACAGATACGCAGTATTTT. The chain uses TRBV7-6 and TRBJ2-3; 10 bases are a match to TRBD2. This CDR3 has 16 amino acids. The V gene end was trimmed by 5 bases and the J gene end by 3 bases; junction bases not matched to a gene: 8. Germline assignment: CDR1 SGHVS and CDR2 FNYEAQ.

This chain connects TRBV2 to TRBJ2-7; 9 nucleotides match TRBD1. Trimming cost V 5 bases and J 2 bases; bases outside gene matches: 10. This CDR3 comprises 16 residues. Germline CDR1 SNHLY, CDR2 FYNNEI. The CDR3 protein is CASSYTRDRATYEQYF. The CDR3 DNA sequence: TGTGCCAGCAGTTATACCCGGGACAGGGCTACCTACGAGCAGTACTTC.

The V call is TRBV7-2, the J call TRBJ1-1; D possibly corresponds to TRBD1 (5 bases). Looked up from germline, CDR1 is SGHTA and CDR2 is FQGNSA. Trimming removed 5 bases at V and 1 base at J, with 14 bases between. The CDR3 totals 15 residues. The CDR3 is CASSAPGLTNTEAFF. CDR3 DNA sequence: TGTGCCAGCAGCGCCCCGGGACTGACGAACACTGAAGCTTTCTTT.

The J gene is TRBJ2-3, the V gene TRBV10-2; 11 bases align to TRBD2. From germline, CDR1 is WSHSY and CDR2 SAAADI. V was pared by 2 bases and J by 1 base, with 5 bases of the junction left unmatched. CDR3 length: 17 amino acids. CDR3 region: CASSEGVAGGGTDTQYF. In DNA, the CDR3 is TGCGCCAGCAGTGAGGGGGTAGCGGGAGGGGGCACAGATACGCAGTATTTT.

The CDR3 nucleotides are TGTGCCAGCAGCTTAGCCGGGACAGGGTACGAGCAGTACTTC. Translated: CASSLAGTGYEQYF. The V gene is TRBV11-2, the J gene TRBJ2-7; 9 bases map to TRBD1. Germline trimming cut 1 base from V and 4 bases from J; bases unmatched to any gene: 2. The CDR3 runs to 14 residues. The germline V gene has CDR1 SGHAT and CDR2 FQNNGV.

The chain employs TRBV4-1 and TRBJ2-7; TRBD2 aligns across 7 bases. In germline, CDR1 is MGHRA, CDR2 YSYEKL. V was clipped by 1 base and J by 2 bases; unmatched bases: 8. The CDR3 has 16 residues. In nucleotides, the CDR3 is TGCGCCAGCAGCCAAGTAGGGGCGGGAGCCGCCTACGAGCAGTACTTC. This sequence encodes CASSQVGAGAAYEQYF.

This rearrangement joins TRBV15 to TRBJ2-2; 12 bases agree with TRBD2. The CDR3 length is 20 residues. V shed 1 base, J shed 4 bases, and the junction held 13 bases outside the gene matches. Germline CDR1 LNHNV, CDR2 YYDKDF (reference sequence). The chain's CDR3 is CATSRAPGLAGQGGTGELFF. The CDR3 nucleotides read TGTGCCACCAGCAGAGCCCCGGGACTAGCGGGCCAGGGCGGCACCGGGGAGCTGTTTTTT.

The chain has TRBV7-6 and TRBJ1-2; 8 bases are a match to TRBD1. The trim removed 5 bases at V and 8 bases at J, leaving 13 bases unmatched. The CDR3 is made up of 15 amino acids. Germline V lookup: CDR1 SGHVS, CDR2 FNYEAQ. DNA for the CDR3: TGTGCCAGCAGCCCGAGCCCCGACAGGGGAGGAGGCTACACCTTC. It codes for CASSPSPDRGGGYTF.

This chain connects TRBV6-5 to TRBJ1-2; possibly TRBD1 for D (5 bases). This CDR3 contains 14 residues. Trimming took off 5 bases at V and 6 bases at J, with 16 bases between the two ends. Germline V lookup: CDR1 MNHEY, CDR2 SVGAGI. The CDR3 is CASSPGWQGNGYTF. Here the CDR3 DNA reads TGTGCCAGCAGTCCAGGGTGGCAGGGTAATGGCTACACCTTC.

The genes are TRBV30 and TRBJ2-5; tentatively, D is TRBD1 (7 bases). CDR1 and CDR2 from the germline V gene are GTSNPN and SVGIG (reference sequence). This CDR3 region has 13 residues. With 4 bases removed from V and 4 bases from J, the gap between germline ends came to 13 bases. CDR3 sequence (DNA): TGTGCCTGGACCAGACAGGGAGGAGAGACCCAGTACTTC. Its translation is CAWTRQGGETQYF.

This chain uses TRBV11-2 with TRBJ2-1; 12 bases map to TRBD2. The CDR3 runs to 16 residues. The V segment lost 6 bases and the J segment 7 bases; nucleotides outside the gene matches: 10. The germline CDR1 and CDR2 sequences are SGHAT and FQNNGV. In nucleotides, the CDR3 is TGTGCCAGCAGTTCCCGACTAGCGGGAGCGGGAAATGAGCAGTTCTTC. Its protein product is CASSSRLAGAGNEQFF. The full variable domain, with the rest looked up from reference TRBV11-2 and TRBJ2-1, is EAGVAQSPRYKIIEKRQSVAFWCNPISGHATLYWYQQILGQGPKLLIQFQNNGVVDDSQLPKDRFSAERLKGVDSTLKIQPAKLEDSAVYLCASSSRLAGAGNEQFFGPGTRLTVL.

This chain connects TRBV5-8 to TRBJ2-6; no definite D call. The V and J ends lost 4 bases and 2 bases respectively, with 10 bases between them. The CDR3 is made up of 15 amino acids. Germline assignment: CDR1 SGHTS and CDR2 YDEGEE. The CDR3 DNA reads TGTGCCAGCAGCCGAGGAACGGCTGGGGCCAACGTCCTGACTTTC. This sequence encodes CASSRGTAGANVLTF.

The chain carries TRBV7-9 and TRBJ1-1, with a tentative D call TRBD1 (6 bases). CDR1 SEHNR and CDR2 FQNEAQ come from the germline V gene (reference sequence). Trimming shortened V by 7 bases and J by 1 base, and 19 bases separated the two germline ends. The CDR3 loop spans 16 amino acids. The CDR3 sequence: CASKGRGGRGNTEAFF. The DNA for the CDR3 is TGTGCCAGCAAGGGTAGGGGGGGGCGCGGGAACACTGAAGCTTTCTTT.